This T cell receptor (beta chain) was observed in a study of cytomegalovirus exposure and HLA in healthy donors. Broader study findings: The study listed approximately 170 cytomegalovirus-associated TCR beta chains. A few CMV-associated chains were confirmed in vitro to be specific for CMV antigens. While the bulk of TCR sequences proved rare, some public TCRs turned up in many donors.

TCRdb's table, derived via immunoSEQ multiplex PCR, lists solely in-frame clones and lacks some. Among more than 95,000 clones, approximately 85% were seen once, and the ten largest hold approximately 4.9%. Remarks on this clone: Its matching antigen is unknown.

This CDR3 is built from 17 residues. The germline CDR1 and CDR2 sequences are SGHVS and FQNEAQ. V was cut by 3 bases and J by 5 bases, with 17 bases left in between. Sequencing was performed on PBMCs. This TCR came from a man aged 18 to 29 in good health and CMV-seronegative. The V and J genes are TRBV7-8 and TRBJ1-6; D may be TRBD1 (5 bases). CDR3: CASSFPVNRGNNSPLHF. The CDR3 DNA follows: TGTGCCAGCAGCTTCCCGGTTAACCGGGGGAATAATTCACCCCTCCACTTT.